Following are 25 T cell receptor beta chains from one sample sequenced in a study of blood T cell repertoires in COVID-19. Some clones are missing from TCRdb's copy, which holds only in-frame ones; the method was immunoSEQ multiplex PCR. The profile covers around 140,000 clones, with about three quarters appearing a single time and approximately 15% taken by the ten largest. The source material was peripheral blood. The receptors stem from a man aged 45-65 years with acute or convalescent COVID-19.

This clone has just a few counts. The chain recombines TRBV28 with TRBJ1-6, with TRBD1 matching 7 bases. Germline loops: CDR1 MDHEN, CDR2 SYDVKM. V lost 5 bases, J lost 8 bases, and 9 bases stayed unmatched. This CDR3 spans 15 amino acids. The CDR3 loop is CASSLLDRVDSPLHF. CDR3 DNA sequence: TGTGCCAGCAGTCTCCTAGACAGGGTTGATTCACCCCTCCACTTT.

The J gene is TRBJ1-6, the V gene TRBV5-1, with 9 nucleotides matching TRBD1. There are 16 residues in the CDR3. With 3 bases clipped from V and 5 bases from J, the junction kept 6 bases outside the gene matches. The germline V gene has CDR1 SGHRS and CDR2 YFSETQ. CDR3 sequence: CASSWGTGRDNSPLHF. In nucleotides, the CDR3 is TGCGCCAGCAGCTGGGGGACAGGGAGAGATAATTCACCCCTCCACTTT.

V and J are TRBV25-1 and TRBJ2-2; no definite D call. Germline V gene lookup returns CDR1 MGHDK and CDR2 SYGVNS. This CDR3 is 14 amino acids long. Deletions cut 0 bases from V and 3 bases from J, with 5 bases between. CDR3 in amino acids: CASSEYIDTGELFF. The CDR3 DNA reads as TGTGCCAGCAGTGAATATATCGACACCGGGGAGCTGTTTTTT.

The rearrangement uses TRBV30 and TRBJ2-1; 11 bases fit TRBD2. This CDR3 contains 17 residues. The germline V gene has CDR1 GTSNPN and CDR2 SVGIG (reference sequence). The V gene end was trimmed by 0 bases and the J gene end by 0 bases; junction bases not matched to a gene: 4. CDR3 nucleotides: TGTGCCTGGAGTGTGTTAGCGGGGGGGAGCTCCTACAATGAGCAGTTCTTC. It encodes CAWSVLAGGSSYNEQFF.

The rearrangement joins TRBV7-9 to TRBJ1-2; 10 nucleotides agree with TRBD1. Germline CDR1 reads SEHNR; CDR2 reads FQNEAQ (reference sequence). The CDR3 length is 16 residues. Losses at the gene ends were 3 bases for V and 8 bases for J; bases not matched to a gene: 12. This CDR3 reads CASSFKRTGGGYGYTF. In nucleotides, the CDR3 is TGTGCCAGCAGCTTCAAGCGGACAGGGGGAGGATACGGCTACACCTTC. The full variable domain, completed using reference TRBV7-9 and TRBJ1-2, is DTGVSQNPRHKITKRGQNVTFRCDPISEHNRLYWYRQTLGQGPEFLTYFQNEAQLEKSRLLSDRFSAERPKGSFSTLEIQRTEQGDSAMYLCASSFKRTGGGYGYTFGSGTRLTVV.

The gene calls are TRBV30 and TRBJ1-4, with D unclear. CDR1 and CDR2 from the germline V gene are GTSNPN and SVGIG (reference sequence). This CDR3 has 13 amino acids. With 2 bases removed from V and 5 bases from J, the gap between germline ends came to 9 bases. This CDR3 is CAWSRTRNEKLFF. The CDR3 nucleotides read TGTGCCTGGAGTCGTACACGAAATGAAAAACTGTTTTTT.

The rearrangement joins TRBV21-1 to TRBJ1-2; no check of the table's D call, TRBD1, against the DNA was made. TRBV21-1 is deemed a pseudogene. The CDR3 covers 10 residues. Here the CDR3 DNA reads TGTGCCAGTGTTCAATATGGCTACACCTTC. It yields the protein CASVQYGYTF.

J is TRBJ1-3 and V is TRBV4-1; 8 nucleotides align to TRBD1. The germline gives CDR1 MGHRA, CDR2 YSYEKL. J gave up 0 bases and V 2 bases, and 3 bases lay outside the gene matches. The CDR3 has 16 amino acids. CDR3 nucleotides: TGCGCCAGCAGCCAAACAGACAGGGGCTCTGGAAACACCATATATTTT. It specifies CASSQTDRGSGNTIYF.

As regards this clone: A much larger clone sits a single nucleotide away, making a read error possible. V and J are TRBV11-2 and TRBJ1-2, with 10 bases that match TRBD1. In germline, CDR1 is SGHAT, CDR2 FQNNGV. The V segment lost 3 bases and the J segment 2 bases; nucleotides outside the gene matches: 0. This CDR3 comprises 14 residues. The CDR3 sequence is CASSLGQGNYGYTF. In nucleotides, the CDR3 is TGTGCCAGCAGCTTGGGACAGGGGAACTATGGCTACACCTTC.

The chain couples TRBV5-1 to TRBJ2-1; D gene uncertain. CDR1 is SGHRS and CDR2 is YFSETQ in the germline V gene. V lost 4 bases and J 6 bases, leaving 17 bases between the germline ends. CDR3 length: 15 amino acids. The DNA of the CDR3 is TGCGCCAGCAGCCCCATTGACTGGAGCCCCAATGAGCAGTTCTTC. It yields the protein CASSPIDWSPNEQFF. The full variable domain, completed using reference TRBV5-1 and TRBJ2-1, is KAGVTQTPRYLIKTRGQQVTLSCSPISGHRSVSWYQQTPGQGLQFLFEYFSETQRNKGNFPGRFSGRQFSNSRSEMNVSTLELGDSALYLCASSPIDWSPNEQFFGPGTRLTVL.

This clone was counted at least ten times. This chain joins TRBV7-9 and TRBJ1-2; weak D call: TRBD1 (6 bases). V gave up 1 base and J gave up 11 bases, with 11 bases separating them. The germline gives CDR1 SEHNR, CDR2 FQNEAQ (reference sequence). CDR3 size: 12 residues. The CDR3 DNA is TGTGCCAGCAGCTTAGGACAGGAAGGTTACACCTTC. It encodes CASSLGQEGYTF. Together with reference TRBV7-9 and TRBJ1-2, the CDR3 gives the full variable domain: DTGVSQNPRHKITKRGQNVTFRCDPISEHNRLYWYRQTLGQGPEFLTYFQNEAQLEKSRLLSDRFSAERPKGSFSTLEIQRTEQGDSAMYLCASSLGQEGYTFGSGTRLTVV.

The chain uses TRBV6-7 and TRBJ1-2; the match to TRBD1 covers 8 bases. TRBV6-7 is given ORF status, its function remaining uncertain. CDR3 length: 17 residues. Trimming took 7 bases from V and 5 from J; bases not matched to a gene: 18. The CDR3 coding sequence is TGTGCCAGCACCCCCGGGGCAGGGGGCGCGTATAGGTATGGCTACACCTTC. This codes for CASTPGAGGAYRYGYTF.

V is TRBV28 and J is TRBJ2-1; possible D gene TRBD1, 6 bases. The CDR3 runs 14 residues. Germline V gives CDR1 MDHEN, CDR2 SYDVKM. V gave up 1 base and J gave up 7 bases, with 11 bases separating them. CDR3 coding DNA: TGTGCCAGCAGTTTATTTCAGGGGAGAAATGAGCAGTTCTTC. Translated, it gives CASSLFQGRNEQFF.

The J gene is TRBJ1-3, the V gene TRBV2, with D maybe TRBD1 (5 bases). Germline V lookup: CDR1 SNHLY, CDR2 FYNNEI. The V end lost 3 bases, the J end lost 2 bases, and 8 bases lay between the germline ends. The CDR3 loop spans 14 amino acids. CDR3 in amino acids: CASSESGAGNTIYF. The CDR3 region has the DNA TGTGCCAGCAGTGAGTCGGGGGCTGGAAACACCATATATTTT.

The chain links TRBV7-3 to TRBJ2-1; D is possibly TRBD1 (6 bases). This CDR3 region has 13 residues. Germline V gene lookup returns CDR1 SGHTA and CDR2 FQGTGA. The germline V and J ends were trimmed by 5 bases and 9 bases, with 14 bases remaining between them. The CDR3: CASSTRGGGEQFF. In DNA form, the CDR3 reads TGTGCCAGCAGCACCCGTGGGGGCGGTGAGCAGTTCTTC.

V gene TRBV15 combines with J gene TRBJ1-3; the match to TRBD1 covers 10 bases. Per germline, CDR1 LNHNV and CDR2 YYDKDF (reference sequence). This CDR3 is built from 16 residues. Losses at the gene ends were 5 bases for V and 1 base for J; bases not matched to a gene: 5. The CDR3 region is CATSRTGGWSGNTIYF. The CDR3 nucleotides read TGTGCCACCAGCCGGACAGGGGGATGGTCTGGAAACACCATATATTTT.

This chain uses TRBV6-5 with TRBJ2-2; tentatively, D is TRBD1 (5 bases). CDR3 length: 13 residues. Trimming shortened V by 7 bases and J by 3 bases, and 9 bases separated the two germline ends. CDR1 and CDR2 (germline): MNHEY, SVGAGI. The CDR3 sequence is CASKQGYTGELFF. In nucleotides, the CDR3 is TGTGCCAGCAAGCAGGGATACACCGGGGAGCTGTTTTTT.

The J gene is TRBJ1-2, the V gene TRBV2, with D perhaps matching TRBD1 (6 bases). Germline CDR1 SNHLY, CDR2 FYNNEI. Trimming removed 2 bases from V and 1 base from J, with 20 bases in between. The CDR3 runs to 18 residues. The CDR3 nucleotides read TGTGCCAGCAGTGAAATGGTTCGGGACAAATTTCTTAACTATGGCTACACCTTC. Its protein product is CASSEMVRDKFLNYGYTF. Drawing the rest from reference TRBV2 and TRBJ1-2, the complete variable domain is EPEVTQTPSHQVTQMGQEVILRCVPISNHLYFYWYRQILGQKVEFLVSFYNNEISEKSEIFDDQFSVERPDGSNFTLKIRSTKLEDSAMYFCASSEMVRDKFLNYGYTFGSGTRLTVV.

The rearrangement uses TRBV3-1 (or the pseudogene TRBV3-2) and TRBJ1-3, with D unresolved. Germline V gives CDR1 LGHDT, CDR2 YNNKEL (reference sequence). Trimming pared 0 bases from V and 0 bases from J, leaving 9 bases between. This CDR3 region has 16 residues. CDR3 nucleotide sequence: TGTGCCAGCAGCCAAGATCGGAGAAGCTCTGGAAACACCATATATTTT. Translating it yields CASSQDRRSSGNTIYF.

The rearrangement links TRBV4-1 to TRBJ1-4; 11 bases agree with TRBD1. V dropped 2 bases and J dropped 7; count of bases not matched to a gene: 6. The CDR3 sequence is 16 residues long. Germline CDR1 is MGHRA and CDR2 is YSYEKL. In DNA form, the CDR3 reads TGCGCCAGCAGCCAAAACCCGGACAGGGGGCTTGAAAAACTGTTTTTT. Amino acids: CASSQNPDRGLEKLFF.

This rearrangement joins TRBV10-3 to TRBJ1-2; no clear D. Germline V gene data show CDR1 as ENHRY and CDR2 as SYGVKD. The CDR3 consists of 15 residues. The germline V and J ends were trimmed by 0 bases and 2 bases, with 10 bases remaining between them. The CDR3 DNA reads as TGTGCCATCAGTGAGTCGAGGGATTTGAACTATGGCTACACCTTC. Translating it yields CAISESRDLNYGYTF.

The genes are TRBV19 and TRBJ1-1; D gene uncertain. V lost 5 bases, J lost 1 base, and 11 bases lay in between. CDR1 is LNHDA, CDR2 SQIVND, per germline (reference sequence). The CDR3 length is 14 residues. In DNA form, the CDR3 reads TGTGCCAGTAGTCTTAATAGTCCGAACACTGAAGCTTTCTTT. The encoded protein is CASSLNSPNTEAFF. Using reference TRBV19 and TRBJ1-1 for the parts outside the CDR3, the full variable domain is DGGITQSPKYLFRKEGQNVTLSCEQNLNHDAMYWYRQDPGQGLRLIYYSQIVNDFQKGDIAEGYSVSREKKESFPLTVTSAQKNPTAFYLCASSLNSPNTEAFFGQGTRLTVV.

The chain recombines TRBV2 with TRBJ2-4; D uncertain. From germline, CDR1 is SNHLY and CDR2 FYNNEI. V was trimmed by 6 bases and J by 0 bases, leaving 9 bases between them. The CDR3 runs to 14 residues. CDR3 in DNA: TGTGCCAGCAGGCAGGCGTTAGCCAAAAACATTCAGTACTTC. Residues: CASRQALAKNIQYF.

V usage is TRBV2 and J usage is TRBJ1-5; D gene ambiguous. Germline V gene sequence: CDR1 SNHLY, CDR2 FYNNEI. V was pared by 5 bases and J by 2 bases, with 16 bases between. The CDR3 contains 16 residues. CDR3 sequence reads: CASSPPGSGGNQPQHF. The CDR3 bases are TGTGCCAGCAGTCCCCCGGGATCTGGGGGCAATCAGCCCCAGCATTTT.

The chain combines TRBV6-1 with TRBJ1-2, with D possibly matching TRBD1 (6 bases). V lost 2 bases, J lost 6 bases, and 13 bases lay in between. The CDR3 has 14 amino acids. Germline CDR1 reads MNHNS; CDR2 reads SASEGT. The CDR3 is CASSEFGGLDGYTF. The CDR3 nucleotides read TGTGCCAGCAGTGAATTCGGGGGGCTGGATGGCTACACCTTC.